The 24 T cell receptor beta chains below come from one sample, sequenced in a study of patients and donors after allogeneic stem cell transplantation (dated by TCRdb to about 2020). Library preparation used RT-PCR. Sequencing used a NextSeq 550. TCRdb's own reprocessing of the public reads used fastp at Q25 and MiXCR and kept productive beta chains. For every CDR3 protein sequence, its rows merge into one entry that carries the most common genes and DNA. Counted in this sample were about 200,000 distinct CDR3 sequences; around two fifths of them appeared once. The top ten hold about 9.9% of the sample. Material for sequencing was blood, either unsorted or a sorted T cell fraction (not recorded which). Receptor source: a human donor who was either an allogeneic HSCT recipient or a stem cell or donor lymphocyte infusion donor (not recorded which). It is not recorded whose cells these are; they may come from a transplant donor.

The chain combines TRBV4-1 with TRBJ2-2; no reliable D call. The CDR3 spans 16 residues. CDR1 and CDR2 (germline): MGHRA, YSYEKL. Between the trimmed V and J ends, which lost 6 bases and 0 bases, there was a span of 14 bases. The chain's CDR3 is CASRPTETSNTGELFF. CDR3 coding DNA: TGCGCCAGCAGGCCGACCGAGACCTCGAACACCGGGGAGCTGTTTTTT.

This clonotype was found many times. In DNA, the CDR3 is TGCGCCAGCAGCCCGGGGGGACAGATCGATTCACCCCTCCACTTT. Encoded protein: CASSPGGQIDSPLHF. This chain links TRBV5-1 with TRBJ1-6, with 7 bases aligning to TRBD1. CDR3 length: 15 residues. V was pared by 4 bases and J by 8 bases, with 9 bases of the junction left unmatched. CDR1 and CDR2 (germline): SGHRS, YFSETQ.

This clonotype was seen a few times. The V and J genes are TRBV7-9 and TRBJ1-1; D unresolved. In germline, CDR1 is SEHNR, CDR2 FQNEAQ (reference sequence). There are 12 residues in the CDR3. V lost 6 bases, J lost 4 bases, and 9 bases lay in between. The chain's CDR3 is CASRAVSTEAFF. The CDR3 DNA is TGTGCCAGCAGGGCGGTGAGCACTGAAGCTTTCTTT.

The chain employs TRBV19 and TRBJ1-5; D unresolved. Germline CDR1 LNHDA, CDR2 SQIVND (reference sequence). The germline V and J ends were trimmed by 5 bases and 0 bases, with 8 bases remaining between them. This CDR3 region has 14 residues. CDR3 region: CASSPEFSNQPQHF. CDR3 DNA: TGTGCCAGTAGTCCCGAGTTTAGCAATCAGCCCCAGCATTTT.

The V call is TRBV6-6, the J call TRBJ1-2, with D possibly TRBD1 on 5 matching bases. The V end lost 2 bases, the J end lost 5 bases, and 9 bases lay between the germline ends. Germline V gene data show CDR1 as MNHNY and CDR2 as SVGAGI (reference sequence). The CDR3 has 13 amino acids. DNA for the CDR3: TGTGCCAGCAGTTACGGGGGAGGATATGGCTACACCTTC. This encodes CASSYGGGYGYTF.

This clonotype was seen repeatedly, ten times or more. This chain joins TRBV4-1 and TRBJ1-1; no clear D gene. Trimming stripped 0 bases from V and 2 bases from J, with 7 bases between. The length of the CDR3 is 14 residues. Per germline, CDR1 MGHRA and CDR2 YSYEKL. CDR3 sequence (DNA): TGCGCCAGCAGCCAAGAAGCAGAAAACACTGAAGCTTTCTTT. Translation gives CASSQEAENTEAFF.

The gene calls are TRBV28 and TRBJ1-2; no clear D. The V and J ends lost 6 bases and 1 base respectively, with 12 bases between them. This CDR3 is 14 amino acids long. Germline loops: CDR1 MDHEN, CDR2 SYDVKM. Here the CDR3 reads CASRRTSINYGYTF. The CDR3, as DNA: TGTGCCAGCAGGAGGACTTCGATTAACTATGGCTACACCTTC.

This chain joins TRBV27 and TRBJ1-4; D is unclear. The V and J ends lost 5 bases and 4 bases respectively, with 8 bases between them. The germline V gene has CDR1 MNHEY and CDR2 SMNVEV (reference sequence). CDR3 length: 13 residues. The CDR3 nucleotides are TGTGCCAGCAGTCTACAGTTTAATGAAAAACTGTTTTTT. Translating gives CASSLQFNEKLFF. Complete variable domain (other parts from reference TRBV27 and TRBJ1-4): EAQVTQNPRYLITVTGKKLTVTCSQNMNHEYMSWYRQDPGLGLRQIYYSMNVEVTDKGDVPEGYKVSRKEKRNFPLILESPSPNQTSLYFCASSLQFNEKLFFGSGTQLSVL.

The rearrangement links TRBV7-9 to TRBJ2-2, with D perhaps matching TRBD1 (5 bases). The V gene's germline CDR1 is SEHNR and CDR2 FQNEAQ (reference sequence). The CDR3 is made up of 14 amino acids. V lost 1 base and J 3 bases, leaving 6 bases between the germline ends. CDR3 DNA: TGTGCCAGCAGCTTAGAAGGGGACACCGGGGAGCTGTTTTTT. Translated, it gives CASSLEGDTGELFF. The complete variable domain, with remaining parts taken from reference TRBV7-9 and TRBJ2-2, reads DTGVSQNPRHKITKRGQNVTFRCDPISEHNRLYWYRQTLGQGPEFLTYFQNEAQLEKSRLLSDRFSAERPKGSFSTLEIQRTEQGDSAMYLCASSLEGDTGELFFGEGSRLTVL.

This chain uses TRBV7-2 with TRBJ1-3, with D possibly being TRBD1 (5 bases). The CDR3 covers 14 residues. V was pared by 1 base and J by 4 bases, with 8 bases between. Germline values: CDR1 SGHTA, CDR2 FQGNSA. The CDR3 bases are TGTGCCAGCAGCTTAGAGACAGCGGGAAACACCATATATTTT. Protein sequence: CASSLETAGNTIYF.

In this sample, this clonotype turned up a few times. The genes are TRBV7-8 and TRBJ1-1; D may be TRBD1 (5 bases). CDR3 length: 15 residues. The germline gives CDR1 SGHVS, CDR2 FQNEAQ. V shed 3 bases and J shed 1 base, with 12 bases lying between them. CDR3 DNA sequence: TGTGCCAGCAGCTTGCTCCAAACAGGGAACACTGAAGCTTTCTTT. Its protein product is CASSLLQTGNTEAFF. Using reference TRBV7-8 and TRBJ1-1 for the parts outside the CDR3, the full variable domain is GAGVSQSPRYKVAKRGQDVALRCDPISGHVSLFWYQQALGQGPEFLTYFQNEAQLDKSGLPSDRFFAERPEGSVSTLKIQRTQQEDSAVYLCASSLLQTGNTEAFFGQGTRLTVV.

The V and J genes are TRBV5-1 and TRBJ1-2, with 7 positions matching TRBD1. This CDR3 has 12 residues. With 4 bases clipped from V and 11 bases from J, the junction kept 8 bases outside the gene matches. The germline V gene encodes CDR1 SGHRS and CDR2 YFSETQ. CDR3: CASSPTGAGYTF. The CDR3 nucleotides read TGCGCCAGCAGCCCCACAGGGGCAGGTTACACCTTC. Complete variable domain (other parts from reference TRBV5-1 and TRBJ1-2): KAGVTQTPRYLIKTRGQQVTLSCSPISGHRSVSWYQQTPGQGLQFLFEYFSETQRNKGNFPGRFSGRQFSNSRSEMNVSTLELGDSALYLCASSPTGAGYTFGSGTRLTVV.

This clonotype was found a few times. The genes are TRBV10-3 and TRBJ2-1; 9 bases are shared with TRBD2. Looked up from germline, CDR1 is ENHRY and CDR2 is SYGVKD. Losses at the gene ends were 0 bases for V and 9 bases for J; bases not matched to a gene: 15. The CDR3 spans 18 residues. The CDR3 bases are TGTGCCATCAGTGAGTCCGGGCGTCTGGTAGCGGGGGACGGTGAGCAGTTCTTC. Translating gives CAISESGRLVAGDGEQFF.

V and J are TRBV20-1 and TRBJ1-1, with 7 bases aligning to TRBD1. The V gene end was trimmed by 1 base and the J gene end by 3 bases; junction bases not matched to a gene: 11. The CDR3 runs to 16 residues. Germline lookup yields CDR1 DFQATT and CDR2 SNEGSKA (reference sequence). This CDR3 is CSARVGIGTADTEAFF. CDR3 nucleotides: TGCAGTGCTAGAGTCGGGATTGGGACAGCGGACACTGAAGCTTTCTTT.

This clonotype was seen a few times. The V and J genes are TRBV12-3 or TRBV12-4 and TRBJ1-6, with TRBD1 matching over 9 bases. Germline trimming cut 7 bases from V and 6 bases from J; bases unmatched to any gene: 4. This CDR3 has 14 residues. The CDR3 DNA reads TGTGCCAGCATGATGACAGGGGGTAATTCACCCCTCCACTTT. Translated, it gives CASMMTGGNSPLHF.

The chain employs TRBV20-1 and TRBJ1-2; the D gene is possibly TRBD1 (5 bases). CDR3 size: 14 residues. Germline CDR1 DFQATT, CDR2 SNEGSKA (reference sequence). Trimming shortened V by 1 base and J by 0 bases, and 9 bases separated the two germline ends. CDR3 residues: CSARGGRSNYGYTF. CDR3 in DNA: TGCAGTGCTAGAGGGGGCCGATCTAACTATGGCTACACCTTC.

The V and J genes are TRBV25-1 and TRBJ1-2; D is unclear. The V gene's germline CDR1 is MGHDK and CDR2 SYGVNS. CDR3 length: 16 residues. Trimming took 0 bases from V and 8 from J, leaving 19 bases between them. The CDR3, as DNA: TGTGCCAGCAGTGAATACGCCCCGACGCCGGTTGTGGGCTACACCTTC. Its protein is CASSEYAPTPVVGYTF.

The V and J genes are TRBV29-1 and TRBJ1-2; the match to TRBD1 covers 9 bases. The ends lost 0 bases at V and 5 bases at J; junction bases unmatched: 13. This CDR3 has 17 amino acids. Germline CDR1 SQVTM, CDR2 ANQGSEA. The CDR3 sequence: CSVEDLSDRGVLYGYTF. DNA for the CDR3: TGCAGCGTTGAAGATCTTTCGGACAGGGGCGTGCTATATGGCTACACCTTC.

This clonotype was counted only a few times. This rearrangement joins TRBV28 to TRBJ1-1; D may be TRBD1 (6 bases). The CDR3 is 12 amino acids. Trimming took off 10 bases at V and 6 bases at J, with 15 bases between the two ends. Germline assignment: CDR1 MDHEN and CDR2 SYDVKM. The CDR3 loop is CATIEGVAEAFF. In DNA form, the CDR3 reads TGTGCCACCATCGAGGGGGTAGCTGAAGCTTTCTTT.

The chain recombines TRBV28 with TRBJ1-2, with 7 bases matching TRBD1. V gave up 5 bases and J gave up 2 bases; unmatched junction bases: 11. Germline V gene data show CDR1 as MDHEN and CDR2 as SYDVKM. CDR3 length: 16 amino acids. In DNA form, the CDR3 reads TGTGCCAGCAGTCCACCCCCGGGACAGAAAAACTATGGCTACACCTTC. It encodes CASSPPPGQKNYGYTF.

CDR3 bases: TGTGCCAGCAGTTTCATATTTAGCAATCAGCCCCAGCATTTT. Translated: CASSFIFSNQPQHF. This chain connects TRBV28 to TRBJ1-5; D is ambiguous. Germline V gives CDR1 MDHEN, CDR2 SYDVKM. Deletions cut 3 bases from V and 0 bases from J, with 6 bases between. The CDR3 extends over 14 amino acids.

The gene calls are TRBV5-1 and TRBJ1-1, with unresolved D. From germline, CDR1 is SGHRS and CDR2 YFSETQ. The CDR3 has 15 amino acids. Deletions cut 0 bases from V and 0 bases from J, with 9 bases between. CDR3 DNA: TGCGCCAGCAGCTTGGAGGTCAGCATGAACACTGAAGCTTTCTTT. It specifies CASSLEVSMNTEAFF.

CDR3 residues: CASTQIGQGSEKLFF. CDR3 nucleotide sequence: TGTGCCAGCACCCAGATTGGACAGGGGAGTGAAAAACTGTTTTTT. V gene TRBV7-2 combines with J gene TRBJ1-4; 9 bases agree with TRBD1. J was trimmed by 7 bases and V by 7 bases; bases with no gene match: 10. There are 15 residues in the CDR3. Looked up from germline, CDR1 is SGHTA and CDR2 is FQGNSA. Full variable domain (remainder filled in from reference TRBV7-2 and TRBJ1-4): GAGVSQSPSNKVTEKGKDVELRCDPISGHTALYWYRQSLGQGLEFLIYFQGNSAPDKSGLPSDRFSAERTGGSVSTLTIQRTQQEDSAVYLCASTQIGQGSEKLFFGSGTQLSVL.

This sequence joins TRBV20-1 and TRBJ2-3; D unresolved. Germline loops: CDR1 DFQATT, CDR2 SNEGSKA (reference sequence). V was shortened by 5 bases and J by 0 bases, with 9 bases between the two germline ends. The CDR3 contains 13 residues. The CDR3 bases are TGCAGTGCTGTTCGAACTAGCACAGATACGCAGTATTTT. Translation: CSAVRTSTDTQYF.